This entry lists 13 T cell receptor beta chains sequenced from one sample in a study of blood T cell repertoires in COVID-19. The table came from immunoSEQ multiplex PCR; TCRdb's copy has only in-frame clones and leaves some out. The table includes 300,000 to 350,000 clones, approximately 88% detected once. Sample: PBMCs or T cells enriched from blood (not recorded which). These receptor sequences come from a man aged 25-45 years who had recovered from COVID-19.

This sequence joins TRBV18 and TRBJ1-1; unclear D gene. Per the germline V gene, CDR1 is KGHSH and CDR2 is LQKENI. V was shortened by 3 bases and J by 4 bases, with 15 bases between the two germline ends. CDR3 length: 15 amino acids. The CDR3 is CASSPPGRVGTEAFF. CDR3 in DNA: TGTGCCAGCTCACCCCCGGGGAGGGTGGGCACTGAAGCTTTCTTT.

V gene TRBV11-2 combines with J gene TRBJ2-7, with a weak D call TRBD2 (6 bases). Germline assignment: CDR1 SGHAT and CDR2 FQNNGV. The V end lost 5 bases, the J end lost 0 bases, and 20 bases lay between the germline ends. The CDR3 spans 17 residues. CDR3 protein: CASSTPSPGTSSYEQYF. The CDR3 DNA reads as TGTGCCAGCAGCACCCCTTCCCCCGGGACTTCCTCCTACGAGCAGTACTTC.

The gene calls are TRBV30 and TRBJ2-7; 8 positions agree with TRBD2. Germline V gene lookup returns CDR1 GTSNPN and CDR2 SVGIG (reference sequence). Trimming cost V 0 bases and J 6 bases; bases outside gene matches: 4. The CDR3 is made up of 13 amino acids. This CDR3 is CAWSVHRGGEQYF. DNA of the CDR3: TGTGCCTGGAGTGTTCACCGGGGGGGCGAGCAGTACTTC.

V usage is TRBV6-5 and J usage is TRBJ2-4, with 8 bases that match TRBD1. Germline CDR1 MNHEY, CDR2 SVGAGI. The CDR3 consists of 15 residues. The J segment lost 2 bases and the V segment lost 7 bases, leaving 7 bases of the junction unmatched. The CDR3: CASTRTGSTKNIQYF. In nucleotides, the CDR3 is TGTGCCAGCACCAGGACAGGGAGTACCAAAAACATTCAGTACTTC.

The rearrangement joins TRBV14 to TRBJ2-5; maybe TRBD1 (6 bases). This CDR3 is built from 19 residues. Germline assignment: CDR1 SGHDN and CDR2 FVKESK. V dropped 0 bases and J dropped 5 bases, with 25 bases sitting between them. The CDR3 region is CASSQDRGVRGHRGETQYF. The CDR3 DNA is TGTGCCAGCAGCCAAGATCGAGGCGTTCGGGGCCATAGGGGGGAGACCCAGTACTTC. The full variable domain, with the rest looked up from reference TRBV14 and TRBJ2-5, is EAGVTQFPSHSVIEKGQTVTLRCDPISGHDNLYWYRRVMGKEIKFLLHFVKESKQDESGMPNNRFLAERTGGTYSTLKVQPAELEDSGVYFCASSQDRGVRGHRGETQYFGPGTRLLVL.

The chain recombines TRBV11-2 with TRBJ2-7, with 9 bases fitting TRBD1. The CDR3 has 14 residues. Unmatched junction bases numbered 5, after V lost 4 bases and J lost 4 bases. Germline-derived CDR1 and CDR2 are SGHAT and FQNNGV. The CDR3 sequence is CASSYGTGLYEQYF. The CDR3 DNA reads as TGTGCCAGCAGCTACGGGACAGGGCTTTACGAGCAGTACTTC. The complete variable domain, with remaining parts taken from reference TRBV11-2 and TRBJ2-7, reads EAGVAQSPRYKIIEKRQSVAFWCNPISGHATLYWYQQILGQGPKLLIQFQNNGVVDDSQLPKDRFSAERLKGVDSTLKIQPAKLEDSAVYLCASSYGTGLYEQYFGPGTRLTVT.

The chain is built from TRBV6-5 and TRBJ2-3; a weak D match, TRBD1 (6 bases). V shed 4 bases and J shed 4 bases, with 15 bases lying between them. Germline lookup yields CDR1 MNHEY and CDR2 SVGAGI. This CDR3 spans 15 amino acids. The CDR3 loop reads CASSSSPGAADTQYF. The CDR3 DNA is TGTGCCAGCAGTTCCTCCCCAGGGGCGGCAGATACGCAGTATTTT.

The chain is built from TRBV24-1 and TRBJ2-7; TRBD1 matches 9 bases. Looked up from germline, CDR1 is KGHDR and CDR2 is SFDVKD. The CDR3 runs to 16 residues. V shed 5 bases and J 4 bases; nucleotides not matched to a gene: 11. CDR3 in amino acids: CATSGAPGTGTYEQYF. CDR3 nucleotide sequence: TGTGCCACCAGTGGCGCTCCCGGGACAGGGACTTACGAGCAGTACTTC.

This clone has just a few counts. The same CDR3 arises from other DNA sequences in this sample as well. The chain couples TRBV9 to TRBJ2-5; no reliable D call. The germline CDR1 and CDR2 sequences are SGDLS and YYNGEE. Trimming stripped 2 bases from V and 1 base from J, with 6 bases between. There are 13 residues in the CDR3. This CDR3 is CASSVASQETQYF. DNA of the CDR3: TGTGCCAGCAGCGTGGCCAGCCAAGAGACCCAGTACTTC.

The CDR3 here is CASTSGQGAEAFF. CDR3 DNA: TGTGCCAGCACCTCTGGGCAGGGGGCTGAAGCTTTCTTT. V usage is TRBV6-6 and J usage is TRBJ1-1; 7 bases are a match to TRBD1. CDR3 length: 13 amino acids. The ends lost 7 bases at V and 6 bases at J; junction bases unmatched: 8. The germline V gene has CDR1 MNHNY and CDR2 SVGAGI (reference sequence).

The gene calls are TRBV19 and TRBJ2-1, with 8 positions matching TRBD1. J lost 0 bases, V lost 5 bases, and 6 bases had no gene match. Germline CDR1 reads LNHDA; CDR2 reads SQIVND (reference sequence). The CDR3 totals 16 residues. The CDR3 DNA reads TGTGCCAGTAGTGCGGACAGGGTGAGCTCCTACAATGAGCAGTTCTTC. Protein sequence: CASSADRVSSYNEQFF.

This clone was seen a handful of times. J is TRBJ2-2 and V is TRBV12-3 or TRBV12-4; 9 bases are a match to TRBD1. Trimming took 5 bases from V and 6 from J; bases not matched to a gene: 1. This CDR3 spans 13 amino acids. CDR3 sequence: CASSRQGAGELFF. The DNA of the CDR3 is TGTGCCAGCAGTCGACAGGGGGCCGGGGAGCTGTTTTTT.

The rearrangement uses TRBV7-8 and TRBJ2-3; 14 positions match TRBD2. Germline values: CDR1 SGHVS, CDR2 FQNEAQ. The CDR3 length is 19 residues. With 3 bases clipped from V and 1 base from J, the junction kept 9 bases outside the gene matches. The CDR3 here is CASSFPRLAGGRGTDTQYF. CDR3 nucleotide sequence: TGTGCCAGCAGCTTTCCCAGACTAGCGGGGGGGCGGGGCACAGATACGCAGTATTTT.